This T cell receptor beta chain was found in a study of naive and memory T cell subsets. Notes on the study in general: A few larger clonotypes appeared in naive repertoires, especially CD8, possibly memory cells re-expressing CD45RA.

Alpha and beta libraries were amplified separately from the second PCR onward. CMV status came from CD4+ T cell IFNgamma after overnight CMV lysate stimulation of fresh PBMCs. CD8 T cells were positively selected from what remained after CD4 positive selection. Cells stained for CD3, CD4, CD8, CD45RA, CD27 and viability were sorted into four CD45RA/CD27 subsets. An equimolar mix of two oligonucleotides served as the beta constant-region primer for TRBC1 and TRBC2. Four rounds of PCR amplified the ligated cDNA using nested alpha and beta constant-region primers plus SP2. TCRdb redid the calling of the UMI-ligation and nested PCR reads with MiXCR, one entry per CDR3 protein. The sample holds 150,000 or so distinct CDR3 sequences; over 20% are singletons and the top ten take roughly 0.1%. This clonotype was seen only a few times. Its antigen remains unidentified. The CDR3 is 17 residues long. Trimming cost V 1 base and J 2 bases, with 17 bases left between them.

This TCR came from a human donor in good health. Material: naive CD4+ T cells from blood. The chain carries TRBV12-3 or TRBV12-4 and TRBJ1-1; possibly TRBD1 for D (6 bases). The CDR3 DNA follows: TGTGCCAGCAGTTTAGTAATGAAGCCGGGGGCCAACACTGAAGCTTTCTTT. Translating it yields CASSLVMKPGANTEAFF.